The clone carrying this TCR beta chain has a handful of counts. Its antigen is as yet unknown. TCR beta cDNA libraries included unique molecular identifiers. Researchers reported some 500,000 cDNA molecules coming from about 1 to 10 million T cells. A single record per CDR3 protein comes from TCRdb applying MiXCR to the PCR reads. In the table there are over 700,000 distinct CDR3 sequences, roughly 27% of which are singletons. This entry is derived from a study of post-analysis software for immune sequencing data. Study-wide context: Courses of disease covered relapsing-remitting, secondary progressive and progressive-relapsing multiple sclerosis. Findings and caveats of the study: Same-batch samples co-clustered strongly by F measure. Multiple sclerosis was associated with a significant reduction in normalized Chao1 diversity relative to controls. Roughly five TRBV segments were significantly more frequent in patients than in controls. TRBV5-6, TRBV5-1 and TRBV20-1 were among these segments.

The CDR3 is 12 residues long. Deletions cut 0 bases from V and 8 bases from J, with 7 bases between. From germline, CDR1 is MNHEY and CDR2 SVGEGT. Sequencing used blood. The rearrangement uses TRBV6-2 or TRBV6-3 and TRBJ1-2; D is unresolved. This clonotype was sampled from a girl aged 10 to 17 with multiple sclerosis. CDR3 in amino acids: CASSYSAYGYTF. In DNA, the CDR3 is TGTGCCAGCAGTTACTCGGCATACGGCTACACCTTC.